This TCR beta chain was captured by sequencing in a study of blood T cell repertoires in COVID-19. Measured with immunoSEQ multiplex PCR; TCRdb has only the in-frame clones, and not every one. Seen here are about 170,000 clones, roughly 85% observed once, and the top ten hold about 10%. Trimming at V came to 1 base and at J to 4 bases, leaving 10 bases not matched to a gene. CDR1 and CDR2 from the germline V gene are SEHNR and FQNEAQ (reference sequence). This CDR3 has 17 residues. The origin of this receptor is an elderly woman with active or convalescent COVID-19. This rearrangement joins TRBV7-9 to TRBJ1-5, with 7 nucleotides matching TRBD1. Sample: peripheral blood. Here the CDR3 DNA reads TGTGCCAGCAGCTTAGGCGTAGGGGGCGTAAATAATCAGCCCCAGCATTTT. It yields the protein CASSLGVGGVNNQPQHF.